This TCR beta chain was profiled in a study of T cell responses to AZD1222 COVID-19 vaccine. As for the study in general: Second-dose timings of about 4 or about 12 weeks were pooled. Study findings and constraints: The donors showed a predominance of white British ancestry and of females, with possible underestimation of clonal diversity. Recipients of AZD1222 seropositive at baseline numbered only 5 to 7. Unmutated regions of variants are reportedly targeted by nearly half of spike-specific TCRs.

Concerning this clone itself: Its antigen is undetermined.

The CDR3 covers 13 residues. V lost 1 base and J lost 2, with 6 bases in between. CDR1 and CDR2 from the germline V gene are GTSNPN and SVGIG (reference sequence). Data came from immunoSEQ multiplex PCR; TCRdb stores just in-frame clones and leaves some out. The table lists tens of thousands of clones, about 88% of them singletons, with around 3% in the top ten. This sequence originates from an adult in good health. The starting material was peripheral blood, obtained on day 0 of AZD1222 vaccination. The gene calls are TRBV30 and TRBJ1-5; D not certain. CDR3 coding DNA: TGTGCCTGGAGTGGTTCTGGCAATCAGCCCCAGCATTTT. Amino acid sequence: CAWSGSGNQPQHF.